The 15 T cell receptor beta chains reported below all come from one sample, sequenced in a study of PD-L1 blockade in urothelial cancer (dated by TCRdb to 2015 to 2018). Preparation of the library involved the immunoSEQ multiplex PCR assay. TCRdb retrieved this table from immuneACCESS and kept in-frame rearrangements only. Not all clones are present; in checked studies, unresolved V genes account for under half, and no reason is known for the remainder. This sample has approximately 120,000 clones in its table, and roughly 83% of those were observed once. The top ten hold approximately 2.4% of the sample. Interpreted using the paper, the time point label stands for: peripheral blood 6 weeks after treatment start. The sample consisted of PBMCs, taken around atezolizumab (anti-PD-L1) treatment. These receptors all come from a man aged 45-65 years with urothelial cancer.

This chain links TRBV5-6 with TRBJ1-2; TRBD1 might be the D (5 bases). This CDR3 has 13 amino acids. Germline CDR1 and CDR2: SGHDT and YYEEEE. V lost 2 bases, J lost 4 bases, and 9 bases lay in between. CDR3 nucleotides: TGTGCCAGCAGCTTTGGGGACTCCTATGGCTACACCTTC. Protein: CASSFGDSYGYTF.

CDR3 protein: CASKRQPGTDTQYF. CDR3 nucleotides: TGCGCCAGCAAGAGACAGCCAGGGACAGATACGCAGTATTTT. The rearrangement links TRBV5-1 to TRBJ2-3; weak D call: TRBD1 (5 bases). With 6 bases removed from V and 3 bases from J, the gap between germline ends came to 14 bases. There are 14 residues in the CDR3. The germline gives CDR1 SGHRS, CDR2 YFSETQ.

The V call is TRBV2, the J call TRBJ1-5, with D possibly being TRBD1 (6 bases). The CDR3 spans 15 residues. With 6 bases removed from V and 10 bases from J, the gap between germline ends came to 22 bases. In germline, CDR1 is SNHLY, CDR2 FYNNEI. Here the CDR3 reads CASRSREGGMKPQHF. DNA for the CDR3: TGTGCCAGCAGATCCCGCGAGGGGGGGATGAAACCCCAGCATTTT.

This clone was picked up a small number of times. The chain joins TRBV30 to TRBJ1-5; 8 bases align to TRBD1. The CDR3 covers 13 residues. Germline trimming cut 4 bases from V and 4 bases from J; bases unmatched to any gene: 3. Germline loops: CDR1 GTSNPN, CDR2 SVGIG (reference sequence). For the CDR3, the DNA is TGTGCCTGGACAGGGGGCGCAAATCAGCCCCAGCATTTT. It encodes CAWTGGANQPQHF.

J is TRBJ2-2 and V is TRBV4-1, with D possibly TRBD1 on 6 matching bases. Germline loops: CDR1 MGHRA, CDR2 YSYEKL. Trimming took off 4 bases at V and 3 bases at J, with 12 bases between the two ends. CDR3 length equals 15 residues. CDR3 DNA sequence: TGCGCCAGCAGCCGTCGACCAGGGGACACCGGGGAGCTGTTTTTT. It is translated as CASSRRPGDTGELFF.

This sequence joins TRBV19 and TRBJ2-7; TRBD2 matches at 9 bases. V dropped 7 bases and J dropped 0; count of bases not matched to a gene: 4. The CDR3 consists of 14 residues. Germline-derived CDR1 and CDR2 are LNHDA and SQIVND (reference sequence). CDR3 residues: CASTASGNSYEQYF. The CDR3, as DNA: TGTGCCAGTACCGCTAGCGGGAACTCCTACGAGCAGTACTTC.

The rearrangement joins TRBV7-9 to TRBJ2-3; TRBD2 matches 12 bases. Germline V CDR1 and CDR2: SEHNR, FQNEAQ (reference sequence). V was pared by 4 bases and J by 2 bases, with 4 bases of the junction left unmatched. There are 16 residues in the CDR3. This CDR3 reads CASSSGTSGLTDTQYF. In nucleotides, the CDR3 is TGTGCCAGCAGCTCCGGGACTAGCGGGCTCACAGATACGCAGTATTTT.

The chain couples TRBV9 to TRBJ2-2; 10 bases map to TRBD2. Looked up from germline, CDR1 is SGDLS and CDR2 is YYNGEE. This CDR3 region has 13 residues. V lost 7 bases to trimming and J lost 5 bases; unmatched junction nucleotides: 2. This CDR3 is CASGTSATGELFF. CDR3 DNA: TGTGCCAGCGGGACTAGCGCGACCGGGGAGCTGTTTTTT.

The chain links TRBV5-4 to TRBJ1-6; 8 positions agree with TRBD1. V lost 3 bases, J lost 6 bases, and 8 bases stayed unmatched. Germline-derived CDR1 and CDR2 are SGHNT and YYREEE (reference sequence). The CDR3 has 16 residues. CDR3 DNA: TGTGCCAGCAGCTCGAGCAGGGGGCAGTTTAATTCACCCCTCCACTTT. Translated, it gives CASSSSRGQFNSPLHF.

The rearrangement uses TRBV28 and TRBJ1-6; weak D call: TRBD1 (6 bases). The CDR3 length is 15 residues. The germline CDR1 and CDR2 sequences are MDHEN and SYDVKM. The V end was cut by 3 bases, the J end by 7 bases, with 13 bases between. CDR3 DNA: TGTGCCAGCAGTTTTGTTGGCAGGGGAAATTCACCCCTCCACTTT. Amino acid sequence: CASSFVGRGNSPLHF. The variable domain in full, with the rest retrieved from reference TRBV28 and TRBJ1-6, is DVKVTQSSRYLVKRTGEKVFLECVQDMDHENMFWYRQDPGLGLRLIYFSYDVKMKEKGDIPEGYSVSREKKERFSLILESASTNQTSMYLCASSFVGRGNSPLHFGNGTRLTVT.

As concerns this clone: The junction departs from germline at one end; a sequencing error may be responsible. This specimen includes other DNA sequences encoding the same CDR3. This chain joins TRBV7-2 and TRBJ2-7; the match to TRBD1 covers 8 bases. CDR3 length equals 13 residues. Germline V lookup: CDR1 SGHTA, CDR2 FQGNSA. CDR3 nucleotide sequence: TGTGCCAGCACGGACAGGGCTACCTACGAACAGTACTTC. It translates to CASTDRATYEQYF.

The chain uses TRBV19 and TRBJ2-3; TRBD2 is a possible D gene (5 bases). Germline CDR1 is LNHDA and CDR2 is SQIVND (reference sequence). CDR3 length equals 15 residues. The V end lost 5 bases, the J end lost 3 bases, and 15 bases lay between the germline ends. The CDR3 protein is CASSSSGQSTDTQYF. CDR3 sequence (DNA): TGTGCCAGTAGTTCCAGCGGCCAGAGTACAGATACGCAGTATTTT.

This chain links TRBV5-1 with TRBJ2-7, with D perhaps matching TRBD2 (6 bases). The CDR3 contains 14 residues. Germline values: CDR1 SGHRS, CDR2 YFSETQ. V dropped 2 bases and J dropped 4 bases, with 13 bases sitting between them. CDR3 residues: CASSFSGAPYEQYF. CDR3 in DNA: TGCGCCAGCAGCTTTTCGGGAGCTCCTTACGAGCAGTACTTC.

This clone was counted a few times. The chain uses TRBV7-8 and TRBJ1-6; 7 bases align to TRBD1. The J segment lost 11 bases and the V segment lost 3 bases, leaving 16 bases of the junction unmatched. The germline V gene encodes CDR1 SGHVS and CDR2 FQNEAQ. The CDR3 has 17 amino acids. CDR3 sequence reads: CASSFALPRQGMAPLHF. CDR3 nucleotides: TGTGCCAGCAGCTTCGCCCTCCCCCGACAGGGAATGGCACCCCTCCACTTT.

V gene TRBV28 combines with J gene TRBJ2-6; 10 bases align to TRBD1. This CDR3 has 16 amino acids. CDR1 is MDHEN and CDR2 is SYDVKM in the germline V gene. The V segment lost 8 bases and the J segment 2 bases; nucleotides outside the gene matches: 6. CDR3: CASFRDRGAGANVLTF. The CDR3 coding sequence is TGTGCCAGCTTCCGGGACAGGGGAGCTGGGGCCAACGTCCTGACTTTC.